Listed here are 17 T cell receptor beta chains from one sample, sequenced in a study of identical twins. TCRdb fed the 5' RACE reads into MiXCR, producing one record per CDR3 protein. The sample carries approximately 620,000 distinct CDR3 sequences, 8.6% recorded once. This sample was also put to use in a study of yellow fever vaccine responses in identical twins.

The sequencing sample was made of PBMCs. These TCRs come from a woman aged 18-29 years in good health.

The sample holds many counts of this clonotype. The chain couples TRBV18 to TRBJ2-1; possible D gene TRBD2, 7 bases. The V end was cut by 3 bases, the J end by 1 base, with 13 bases between. The CDR3 consists of 16 residues. The germline gives CDR1 KGHSH, CDR2 LQKENI. Written as DNA, the CDR3 is TGTGCCAGCTCACCTGGGGGGGCCGTATCCTACAATGAGCAGTTCTTC. As protein: CASSPGGAVSYNEQFF.

This clonotype was seen a few times. V is TRBV2 and J is TRBJ2-7, with D possibly TRBD1 on 6 matching bases. The CDR3 length is 13 residues. Germline loops: CDR1 SNHLY, CDR2 FYNNEI. V was shortened by 6 bases and J by 3 bases, with 12 bases between the two germline ends. CDR3 sequence reads: CASRDDRHYEQYF. CDR3 DNA sequence: TGTGCCAGCAGGGATGACAGGCACTACGAGCAGTACTTC.

This clonotype has at least ten counts. The gene calls are TRBV29-1 and TRBJ2-2; possibly TRBD1 for D (6 bases). The CDR3 contains 14 residues. The germline V gene has CDR1 SQVTM and CDR2 ANQGSEA. Trimming cost V 7 bases and J 0 bases, with 12 bases left between them. The CDR3: CSASQGTNTGELFF. CDR3 coding DNA: TGCAGCGCGTCACAGGGTACGAACACCGGGGAGCTGTTTTTT.

This clonotype came up a few times. The chain carries TRBV15 and TRBJ1-5; D is ambiguous. The V end was cut by 0 bases, the J end by 3 bases, with 3 bases between. The CDR3 sequence is 13 residues long. In germline, CDR1 is LNHNV, CDR2 YYDKDF (reference sequence). CDR3 sequence reads: CATSREANQPQHF. As DNA, the CDR3 is TGTGCCACCAGCAGAGAGGCCAATCAGCCCCAGCATTTT.

The rearrangement joins TRBV6-2 or TRBV6-3 to TRBJ2-5, with D unclear. The V gene's germline CDR1 is MNHEY and CDR2 SVGEGT. The CDR3 runs to 13 residues. The ends were cut back, 2 bases at V and 3 bases at J, with 7 bases in the middle. For the CDR3, the DNA is TGTGCCAGCAGTTACCCGCCCAAAGAGACCCAGTACTTC. It encodes CASSYPPKETQYF.

The chain joins TRBV4-1 to TRBJ2-3; D may be TRBD2 (6 bases). Germline loops: CDR1 MGHRA, CDR2 YSYEKL. The CDR3 covers 15 residues. Trimming left V 5 bases short and J 1 base short, with 13 bases between. The CDR3 is CASSVFGGGTDTQYF. The CDR3 DNA follows: TGCGCCAGCAGCGTTTTCGGCGGGGGCACAGATACGCAGTATTTT.

This clonotype has at least ten counts. The rearrangement links TRBV9 to TRBJ2-1; 9 bases are shared with TRBD1. Germline CDR1 reads SGDLS; CDR2 reads YYNGEE. The V segment lost 7 bases and the J segment 10 bases; nucleotides outside the gene matches: 18. This CDR3 is 16 amino acids long. The CDR3 DNA follows: TGTGCCAGCGTCCCCGGGGGGACAGGGTCAATTGGGGAGCAGTTCTTC. This codes for CASVPGGTGSIGEQFF.

This clonotype was counted ten times or more. The genes are TRBV4-2 and TRBJ2-3; TRBD2 might be the D (6 bases). Germline V gene lookup returns CDR1 LGHNA and CDR2 YNFKEQ. This CDR3 is built from 12 residues. Trimming shortened V by 1 base and J by 10 bases, and 9 bases separated the two germline ends. CDR3 sequence: CASSQGLGAQYF. The CDR3 bases are TGTGCCAGCAGCCAAGGACTAGGAGCGCAGTATTTT.

This clonotype was recorded many times. V gene TRBV20-1 combines with J gene TRBJ1-4; D is unclear. Trimming left V 6 bases short and J 8 bases short, with 10 bases between. This CDR3 contains 11 residues. CDR1 is DFQATT and CDR2 is SNEGSKA in the germline V gene (reference sequence). CDR3 region: CSAPVDEKLFF. CDR3 coding DNA: TGCAGTGCCCCCGTGGACGAAAAACTGTTTTTT.

The sample holds a few counts of this clonotype. The chain carries TRBV20-1 and TRBJ2-5, with D perhaps TRBD2 (6 bases). From germline, CDR1 is DFQATT and CDR2 SNEGSKA (reference sequence). The V and J ends lost 2 bases and 0 bases respectively, with 13 bases between them. The CDR3 sequence is 15 residues long. The CDR3 coding sequence is TGCAGTGCTAGACGGGGGACCAAGTACCAAGAGACCCAGTACTTC. Translating it yields CSARRGTKYQETQYF.

V and J are TRBV20-1 and TRBJ2-7, with D perhaps assigned TRBD1 or TRBD2 (5 bases each). The germline V gene has CDR1 DFQATT and CDR2 SNEGSKA (reference sequence). The CDR3 contains 12 residues. Trimming pared 2 bases from V and 5 bases from J, leaving 10 bases between. The CDR3 DNA reads TGCAGTGCTAGAATGGGGGTCCACGAGCAGTACTTC. Encoded protein: CSARMGVHEQYF.

This clonotype was found a few times. The chain uses TRBV6-2 or TRBV6-3 and TRBJ1-4; no firm D call. The germline V and J ends were trimmed by 8 bases and 12 bases, with 22 bases remaining between them. The CDR3 consists of 14 residues. The germline gives CDR1 MNHEY, CDR2 SVGEGT. The CDR3 bases are TGTGCCAGCCGGCCCTTAGGCGACGGCGACCAACTGTTTTTT. It encodes CASRPLGDGDQLFF.

This chain joins TRBV4-1 and TRBJ2-5, with D perhaps TRBD1 (5 bases). Trimming took off 1 base at V and 1 base at J, with 7 bases between the two ends. This CDR3 has 14 residues. The V gene's germline CDR1 is MGHRA and CDR2 YSYEKL. This chain's CDR3 is CASSQGQFQETQYF. For the CDR3, the DNA is TGCGCCAGCAGCCAAGGACAGTTCCAAGAGACCCAGTACTTC.

Many counts were recorded for this clonotype. This chain links TRBV9 with TRBJ2-5, with 7 bases fitting TRBD2. In germline, CDR1 is SGDLS, CDR2 YYNGEE. The CDR3 length is 15 residues. V lost 2 bases to trimming and J lost 5 bases; unmatched junction nucleotides: 9. The CDR3 DNA reads TGTGCCAGCAGCGTGGGGCGGGAGCGAAAGGAGACCCAGTACTTC. Encoded protein: CASSVGRERKETQYF.

The gene calls are TRBV12-3 or TRBV12-4 and TRBJ2-7, with D perhaps assigned TRBD1 or TRBD2 (5 bases each). The CDR3 is 14 amino acids. Trimming took off 1 base at V and 2 bases at J, with 9 bases between the two ends. This CDR3 reads CASSLGRDAYEQYF. Written as DNA, the CDR3 is TGTGCCAGCAGTTTAGGACGGGACGCCTACGAGCAGTACTTC.

This clonotype was seen a handful of times. This chain uses TRBV24-1 with TRBJ2-7; possibly TRBD1 or TRBD2 for D (5 bases each). Trimming removed 2 bases from V and 7 bases from J, with 23 bases in between. CDR1 is KGHDR, CDR2 SFDVKD, per germline. CDR3 size: 17 residues. CDR3 loop: CATSDYTHGARPVEQYF. The CDR3, as DNA: TGTGCCACCAGTGATTACACCCACGGGGCCAGGCCGGTAGAGCAGTACTTC.

The CDR3 nucleotides read TGTGCCAGCAGCATCCTCCGGGACAGGGTCTACTTC. Its protein is CASSILRDRVYF. V gene TRBV5-5 combines with J gene TRBJ2-7; 9 bases map to TRBD1. J gave up 13 bases and V 4 bases, and 9 bases lay outside the gene matches. Germline values: CDR1 SGHKS, CDR2 YYEKEE (reference sequence). CDR3 length: 12 amino acids.